The subject of this entry is one T cell receptor beta chain. The data belong to a study of regulatory T cells in long-lasting Graves disease. Germline V CDR1 and CDR2: DFQATT, SNEGSKA (reference sequence). The V and J ends lost 3 bases and 2 bases, in that order; junction bases with no gene match: 2. This CDR3 region has 14 residues. iRepertoire HTBI primers and Arm-PCR of CDR3 regions built TCR beta libraries. TCRdb passed the multiplex PCR reads through MiXCR, listing each CDR3 protein once. The sample has 420,000 or so distinct CDR3 sequences, about 16% seen once. Time point described: newly diagnosed GD, antithyroid drugs for less than 3 months. RNA isolated from PBMCs was used to make the TCR library. Separately, the same data were catalogued under a study of T cells in Graves' hyperthyroidism and ophthalmopathy. That source reports: First-round RT-PCR of the TCR CDR3 relied on the HTBI primer set.

V is TRBV20-1 and J is TRBJ2-7; 12 bases agree with TRBD2. Sequencing used peripheral blood mononuclear cells (PBMCs), obtained at new diagnosis, from a patient treated with antithyroid drugs. The TCR was taken from a woman in her late teens or twenties with Graves disease. Here the CDR3 reads CSASLAGGPYEQYF. Here the CDR3 DNA reads TGCAGTGCTAGTCTAGCGGGAGGGCCCTACGAGCAGTACTTC.